The rows below give T cell receptor beta chains drawn from one sample of a study of blood T cell repertoires in COVID-19. The method was immunoSEQ multiplex PCR; TCRdb's version includes in-frame clones alone and lacks a portion of them. The data show more than 90,000 clones, approximately 87% seen once. Sequenced material: peripheral blood. The receptors here all came from a woman in her thirties with acute or convalescent COVID-19. The CDR3 runs from the conserved cysteine through the conserved F or W. A D gene is named only where the DNA matches it firmly. Clone size is stated in some rows and not others, as once, few, many or a class when expanded.

cdr3_aa,cdr3_nt,clone_size,j_call,v_call,d_call
CASSLAGGLATEAFF,TGTGCCAGCAGCTTAGCGGGGGGATTAGCCACTGAAGCTTTCTTT,.,TRBJ1-1,TRBV7-2,.
CASSEWYRGGTGELFF,TGTGCCAGCAGTGAATGGTACAGGGGGGGCACCGGGGAGCTGTTTTTT,.,TRBJ2-2,TRBV6-1,.
CASSSGTAMNQPQHF,TGTGCCAGCTCATCCGGGACAGCCATGAATCAGCCCCAGCATTTT,once,TRBJ1-5,TRBV18,TRBD1
CASSAGTGILQFF,TGTGCCAGCAGCGCCGGGACAGGGATTTTGCAGTTCTTC,.,TRBJ2-1,TRBV12-3/TRBV12-4,TRBD1
CASSFFGTKIYEQYF,TGTGCCAGCAGTTTCTTCGGGACTAAGATCTACGAGCAGTACTTC,.,TRBJ2-7,TRBV27,TRBD2
CSASADTNTEAFF,TGCAGTGCTAGTGCGGACACGAACACTGAAGCTTTCTTT,.,TRBJ1-1,TRBV20-1,.
CASSGDRDQPQHF,TGTGCCAGCAGTGGTGACAGGGATCAGCCCCAGCATTTT,.,TRBJ1-5,TRBV2,TRBD1
CASSYSKGRENYGYTF,TGTGCCAGCAGTTACTCGAAGGGGAGGGAGAACTATGGCTACACCTTC,.,TRBJ1-2,TRBV6-5,.
CASSPGTEANYGYTF,TGTGCCAGCTCACCAGGGACAGAGGCTAACTATGGCTACACCTTC,.,TRBJ1-2,TRBV18,TRBD1
CASSSMTGNTEAFF,TGTGCCAGCAGTTCCATGACAGGGAACACTGAAGCTTTCTTT,.,TRBJ1-1,TRBV6-5,.
CASGLGLFSYNEQFF,TGTGCTAGTGGTTTGGGGCTCTTTTCCTACAATGAGCAGTTCTTC,.,TRBJ2-1,TRBV12-5,.
CASSLQLEQFF,TGTGCCAGCAGTTTACAGCTAGAGCAGTTCTTC,.,TRBJ2-1,TRBV6-6,.
CSAPLGGVFPF,TGCAGTGCTCCCCTGGGCGGGGTTTTCCCCTTC,.,TRBJ1-2,TRBV20-1,.
CASSWGGTEAFF,TGTGCCAGCAGTTGGGGGGGGACTGAAGCTTTCTTT,.,TRBJ1-1,TRBV28,.
CASSPVETSYGYTF,TGTGCCAGCTCACCGGTAGAGACAAGCTATGGCTACACCTTC,.,TRBJ1-2,TRBV18,.
CASSWVGRATEAFF,TGTGCCAGCAGCTGGGTTGGGAGAGCCACTGAAGCTTTCTTT,.,TRBJ1-1,TRBV13,.
CASKAPWGNYGYTF,TGTGCCAGCAAGGCTCCTTGGGGCAACTATGGCTACACCTTC,.,TRBJ1-2,TRBV6-5,.
CASSEGAQLNQPQHF,TGTGCCAGCAGTGAAGGGGCCCAGCTCAATCAGCCCCAGCATTTT,.,TRBJ1-5,TRBV25-1,.
CASSLARQGYEPQHF,TGTGCCAGCAGCTTAGCGCGACAGGGATATGAGCCCCAGCATTTT,.,TRBJ1-5,TRBV7-8,TRBD1
CASSPDGGTEAFF,TGTGCCAGCAGCCCCGACGGGGGCACTGAAGCTTTCTTT,.,TRBJ1-1,TRBV7-9,.
CASSIRGGEAFF,TGTGCCAGCAGCATTCGGGGAGGGGAAGCTTTCTTT,.,TRBJ1-1,TRBV5-6,.
CASSRVRATNEKLFF,TGTGCCAGCAGTCGAGTCAGGGCAACTAATGAAAAACTGTTTTTT,.,TRBJ1-4,TRBV27,.
CASQGAGGNTEAFF,TGCGCCAGCCAAGGGGCAGGGGGGAACACTGAAGCTTTCTTT,.,TRBJ1-1,TRBV5-1,TRBD1
CASSGGTGVANTQYF,TGTGCCAGCAGTGGGGGGACAGGGGTGGCGAATACGCAGTATTTT,few,TRBJ2-3,TRBV2,TRBD1
CASRPTGGAGNYGYTF,TGTGCCAGCAGACCGACAGGGGGAGCGGGAAACTATGGCTACACCTTC,.,TRBJ1-2,TRBV7-8,TRBD1
CASSLDLQGSEAFF,TGCGCCAGCAGCTTGGACTTACAGGGGTCCGAAGCTTTCTTT,.,TRBJ1-1,TRBV5-1,TRBD1
CASGPPDRSYEQYF,TGTGCTAGTGGCCCCCCCGACAGGAGCTACGAGCAGTACTTC,.,TRBJ2-7,TRBV12-5,.
CASSLADTPWGTDTQYF,TGTGCCAGCAGCTTGGCCGACACCCCTTGGGGCACAGATACGCAGTATTTT,.,TRBJ2-3,TRBV5-5,.
CASSEWEGGIEQYF,TGTGCCAGCAGTGAATGGGAGGGAGGTATCGAGCAGTACTTC,.,TRBJ2-7,TRBV2,TRBD2
CASSFGTGGEAFF,TGTGCCAGCAGCTTCGGGACAGGGGGCGAGGCTTTCTTT,.,TRBJ1-1,TRBV5-6,TRBD1
CASSLESGNQPQHF,TGTGCCAGCAGCTTAGAATCCGGGAATCAGCCCCAGCATTTT,once,TRBJ1-5,TRBV11-2,.
CATSDPRYRAGEQYF,TGTGCCACCAGTGATCCCCGGTACAGGGCAGGGGAGCAGTACTTC,.,TRBJ2-7,TRBV24-1,.
CASSPQGSGELFF,TGTGCCAGCAGTCCACAGGGTTCCGGGGAGCTGTTTTTT,.,TRBJ2-2,TRBV6-2/TRBV6-3,.
CASSPWDSSNYGYTF,TGTGCCAGCAGCCCCTGGGACTCTTCTAACTATGGCTACACCTTC,.,TRBJ1-2,TRBV7-6,.
CASSLQGLAGDSYEQYF,TGTGCCAGCAGCTTACAAGGACTAGCGGGGGACTCCTACGAGCAGTACTTC,.,TRBJ2-7,TRBV7-2,TRBD2
CASSYSGGQSPGYTF,TGTGCCAGCAGTTACAGCGGGGGCCAGAGTCCTGGCTACACCTTC,.,TRBJ1-2,TRBV6-5,.